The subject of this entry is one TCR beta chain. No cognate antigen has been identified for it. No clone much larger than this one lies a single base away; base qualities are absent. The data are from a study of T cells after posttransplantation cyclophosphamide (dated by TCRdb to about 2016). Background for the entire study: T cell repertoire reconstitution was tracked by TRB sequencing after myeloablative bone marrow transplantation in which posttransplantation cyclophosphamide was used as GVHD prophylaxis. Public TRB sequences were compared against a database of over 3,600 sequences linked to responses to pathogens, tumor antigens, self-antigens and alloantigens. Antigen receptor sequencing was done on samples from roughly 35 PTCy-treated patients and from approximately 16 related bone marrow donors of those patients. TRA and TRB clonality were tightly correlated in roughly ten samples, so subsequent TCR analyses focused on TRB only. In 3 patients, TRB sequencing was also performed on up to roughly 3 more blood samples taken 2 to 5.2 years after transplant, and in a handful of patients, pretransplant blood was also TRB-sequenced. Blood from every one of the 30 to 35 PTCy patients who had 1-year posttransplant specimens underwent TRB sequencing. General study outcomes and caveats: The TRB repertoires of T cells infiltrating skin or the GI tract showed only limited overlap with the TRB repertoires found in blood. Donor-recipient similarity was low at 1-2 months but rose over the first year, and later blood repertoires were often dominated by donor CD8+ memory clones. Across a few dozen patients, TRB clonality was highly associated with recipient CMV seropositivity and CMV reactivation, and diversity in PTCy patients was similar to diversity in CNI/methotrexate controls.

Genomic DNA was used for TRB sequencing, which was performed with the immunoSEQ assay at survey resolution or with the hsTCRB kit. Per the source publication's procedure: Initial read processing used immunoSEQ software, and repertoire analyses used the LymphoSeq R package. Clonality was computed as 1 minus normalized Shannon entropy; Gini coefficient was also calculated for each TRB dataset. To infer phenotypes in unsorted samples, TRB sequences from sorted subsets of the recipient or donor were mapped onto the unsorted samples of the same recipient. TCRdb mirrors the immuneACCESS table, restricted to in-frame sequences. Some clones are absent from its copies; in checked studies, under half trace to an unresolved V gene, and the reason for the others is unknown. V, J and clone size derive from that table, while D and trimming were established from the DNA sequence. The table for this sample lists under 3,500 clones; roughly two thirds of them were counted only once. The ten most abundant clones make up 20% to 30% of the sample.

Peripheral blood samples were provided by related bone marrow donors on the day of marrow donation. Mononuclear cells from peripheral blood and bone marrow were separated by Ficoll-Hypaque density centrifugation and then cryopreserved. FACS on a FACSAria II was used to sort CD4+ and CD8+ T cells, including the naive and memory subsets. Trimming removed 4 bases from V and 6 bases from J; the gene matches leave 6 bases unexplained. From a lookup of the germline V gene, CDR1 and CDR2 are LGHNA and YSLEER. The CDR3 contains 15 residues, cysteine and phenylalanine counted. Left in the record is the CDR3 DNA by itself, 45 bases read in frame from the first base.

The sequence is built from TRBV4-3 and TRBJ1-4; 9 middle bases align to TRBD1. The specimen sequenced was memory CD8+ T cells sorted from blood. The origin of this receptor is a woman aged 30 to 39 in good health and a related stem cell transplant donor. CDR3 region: CASSPYRGQDEKLFF. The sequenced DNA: TGCGCCAGCAGCCCATACAGGGGGCAAGATGAAAAACTGTTTTTT.